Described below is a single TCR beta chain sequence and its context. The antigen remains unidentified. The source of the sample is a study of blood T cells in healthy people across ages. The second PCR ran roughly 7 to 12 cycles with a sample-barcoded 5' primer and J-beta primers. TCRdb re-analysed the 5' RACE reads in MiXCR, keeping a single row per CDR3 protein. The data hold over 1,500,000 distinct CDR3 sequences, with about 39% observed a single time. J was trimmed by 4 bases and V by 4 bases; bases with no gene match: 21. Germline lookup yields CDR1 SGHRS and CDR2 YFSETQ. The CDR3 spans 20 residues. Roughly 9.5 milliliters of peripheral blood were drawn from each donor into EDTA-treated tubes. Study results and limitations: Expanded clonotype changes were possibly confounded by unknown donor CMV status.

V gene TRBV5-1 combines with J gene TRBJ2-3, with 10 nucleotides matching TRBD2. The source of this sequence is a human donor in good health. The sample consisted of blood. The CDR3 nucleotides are TGCGCCAGCAGCAGAACTGGACTAGCGGAGATGACCCGTCTTGCAGATACGCAGTATTTT. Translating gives CASSRTGLAEMTRLADTQYF. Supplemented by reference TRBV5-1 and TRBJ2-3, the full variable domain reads KAGVTQTPRYLIKTRGQQVTLSCSPISGHRSVSWYQQTPGQGLQFLFEYFSETQRNKGNFPGRFSGRQFSNSRSEMNVSTLELGDSALYLCASSRTGLAEMTRLADTQYFGPGTRLTVL.